The present T cell receptor (beta chain) was sequenced within a study of blood T cells in healthy people across ages. The study, taken as a whole, reports: PBMCs were not sorted, which prevented a conclusive comparison of naive versus antigen-experienced cells.

The use of a sample-barcoded 5' primer and a J-beta primer mix characterized a second PCR of roughly 7 to 11 cycles. Each cDNA molecule received a tag from a template-switch adaptor that had 12 random nucleotides. TCRdb itself ran the 5' RACE reads through MiXCR, one entry per CDR3 protein. The sample shows about 1,500,000 distinct CDR3 sequences, approximately 40% of them seen only once. On this clonotype itself: Its antigen is not identified.

CDR3 size: 17 residues. Trimming took 1 base from V and 0 from J, leaving 15 bases between them. From germline, CDR1 is MGHRA and CDR2 YSYEKL. In each sample, at least 6 million PBMCs were isolated. The chain recombines TRBV4-1 with TRBJ2-5; D is possibly TRBD1 or TRBD2 (6 bases each). Sequencing used blood. The sequence was collected from a woman younger than 30 in good health. CDR3 protein: CASSQGGGGPHQETQYF. As DNA, the CDR3 is TGCGCCAGCAGCCAAGGTGGTGGGGGGCCCCACCAAGAGACCCAGTACTTC.